This T cell receptor beta chain comes out of a study of early T cells in non-severe SARS-CoV-2 infection. Each single cDNA molecule received a unique molecular identifier. TCRdb called the 5' RACE reads again in MiXCR, with one record for every CDR3 protein. The sample gives approximately 50,000 distinct CDR3 sequences, about 9.3% of which show up once; about 15% is in the top ten. V gave up 7 bases and J gave up 5 bases; unmatched junction bases: 8. CDR3 size: 13 residues. The germline V gene encodes CDR1 MNHEY and CDR2 SVGEGT. Study-wide results and caveats: The matching step, a VDJdb search, favored anti-spike CD8 responses and missed private and CD4 specificities.

This clonotype came up many times. Its matching antigen is unknown. The origin of this receptor is an adult who was a healthcare worker with PCR-confirmed SARS-CoV-2 infection or an uninfected control (not recorded which). The rearrangement uses TRBV6-2 or TRBV6-3 and TRBJ2-7; 7 positions match TRBD2. Material: whole blood. CDR3 coding DNA: TGTGCCAGCAAGGGCCAGGGAGGGGACGAGCAGTACTTC. Translated: CASKGQGGDEQYF.